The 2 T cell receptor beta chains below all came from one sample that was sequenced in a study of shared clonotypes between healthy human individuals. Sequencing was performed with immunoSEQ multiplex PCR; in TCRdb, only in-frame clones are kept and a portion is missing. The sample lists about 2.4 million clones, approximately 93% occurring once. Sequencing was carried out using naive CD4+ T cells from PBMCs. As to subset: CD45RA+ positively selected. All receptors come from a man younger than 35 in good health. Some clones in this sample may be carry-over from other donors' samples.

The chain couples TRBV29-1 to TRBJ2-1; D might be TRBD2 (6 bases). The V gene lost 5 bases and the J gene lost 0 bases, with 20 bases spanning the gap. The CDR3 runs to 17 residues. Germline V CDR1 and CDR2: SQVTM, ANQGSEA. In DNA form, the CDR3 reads TGCAGCGTTAGTCCAATGGGACGGGGGAACTCCTACAATGAGCAGTTCTTC. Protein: CSVSPMGRGNSYNEQFF.

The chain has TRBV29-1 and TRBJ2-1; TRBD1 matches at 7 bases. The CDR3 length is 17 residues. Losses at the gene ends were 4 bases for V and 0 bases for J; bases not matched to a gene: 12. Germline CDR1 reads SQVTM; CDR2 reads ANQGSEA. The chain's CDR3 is CSVGGTVTTNSYNEQFF. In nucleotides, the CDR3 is TGCAGCGTTGGAGGGACAGTGACAACAAACTCCTACAATGAGCAGTTCTTC.